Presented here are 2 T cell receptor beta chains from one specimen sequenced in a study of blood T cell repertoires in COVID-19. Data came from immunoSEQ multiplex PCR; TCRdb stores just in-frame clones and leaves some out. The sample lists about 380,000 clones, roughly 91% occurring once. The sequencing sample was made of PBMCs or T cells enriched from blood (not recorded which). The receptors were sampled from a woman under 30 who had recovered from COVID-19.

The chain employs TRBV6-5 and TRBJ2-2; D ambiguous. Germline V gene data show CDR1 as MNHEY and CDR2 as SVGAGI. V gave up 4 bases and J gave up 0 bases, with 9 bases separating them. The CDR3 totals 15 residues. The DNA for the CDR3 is TGTGCCAGCAGTTTGACTTTCCCGAACACCGGGGAGCTGTTTTTT. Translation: CASSLTFPNTGELFF.

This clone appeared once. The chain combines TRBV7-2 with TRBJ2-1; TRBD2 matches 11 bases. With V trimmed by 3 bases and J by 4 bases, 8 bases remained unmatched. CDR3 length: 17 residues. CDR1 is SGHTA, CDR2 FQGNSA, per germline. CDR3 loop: CASSFIAGGHQYNEQFF. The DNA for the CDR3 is TGTGCCAGCAGCTTTATAGCGGGGGGGCATCAGTACAATGAGCAGTTCTTC. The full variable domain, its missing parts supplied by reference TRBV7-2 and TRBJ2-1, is GAGVSQSPSNKVTEKGKDVELRCDPISGHTALYWYRQSLGQGLEFLIYFQGNSAPDKSGLPSDRFSAERTGGSVSTLTIQRTQQEDSAVYLCASSFIAGGHQYNEQFFGPGTRLTVL.